Here is one T cell receptor (beta chain) with its context. Its antigen is unknown. The sample comes from a study of CD8 T cells in ankylosing spondylitis. In germline, CDR1 is SGHDT, CDR2 YYEEEE. The CDR3 is 15 amino acids. J lost 10 bases, V lost 2 bases, and 9 bases had no gene match. Regarding the study as a whole: Peripheral blood samples showed relatively rare disease-linked clones, and these clones were CD8+. Earlier studies detected some motif variants in reactive arthritis synovial fluid and blood. Matched synovial fluid from ankylosing spondylitis patients was reported to be enriched for disease-linked clones.

TCRdb fed the 5' RACE reads into MiXCR, producing one record per CDR3 protein. This table holds under 250,000 distinct CDR3 sequences, around 32% found once. This TCR was recovered from a male donor with ankylosing spondylitis or in good health (not recorded which). Sequencing was carried out using blood, either unsorted or a sorted T cell fraction (not recorded which). This chain joins TRBV5-6 and TRBJ2-1; 10 bases map to TRBD2. The CDR3 loop reads CASSFPSGGTLEQFF. The CDR3 coding sequence is TGTGCCAGCAGCTTTCCTAGCGGGGGTACCTTGGAGCAGTTCTTC.